The TCR beta chain under discussion was sequenced for a study of blood T cell repertoires in COVID-19. Background on the study: Acute and convalescent COVID-19 specimens originated in the United States, Italy and Spain. The cDNA or gDNA used as material had been derived from T cells, B-cell-depleted T cells, or PBMCs.

Per the germline V gene, CDR1 is GTSNPN and CDR2 is SVGIG (reference sequence). This CDR3 has 14 amino acids. The V gene lost 7 bases and the J gene lost 5 bases, with 18 bases spanning the gap. In the authors' workflow: Amplification from reference gene primers served as the basis for estimated nucleated cell counts. Profiled with immunoSEQ multiplex PCR; TCRdb holds only in-frame clones, not every one. D and trimming come from the DNA, and the V and J calls and clone size come from that table. Of 150,000 or so clones in the sample, 75% to 90% were seen once. In terms of age and location, participants ranged from roughly 18 to 100 years and lived in about 25 US areas.

The TCR sequence derives from a woman aged 55-75 years who had recovered from COVID-19. The sequenced sample was PBMCs or T cells enriched from blood (not recorded which). This chain connects TRBV30 to TRBJ2-1, with a possible D match to TRBD1 (6 bases). This chain's CDR3 is CALTPGQPDNEQFF. The DNA for the CDR3 is TGTGCCTTGACACCGGGACAACCCGACAATGAGCAGTTCTTC.